Below, 11 T cell receptor beta chains from the same sample are listed, as sequenced in a study of tumor and adjacent non-tumor tissue in lung cancer. The template was RNA from unsorted bulk tissue. This non-tumor lung sample came from over 3 cm beyond the tumor edge. Three rounds of nested PCR, following a modified ARM-PCR protocol, produced the TCRbeta library. TCRdb recomputed calls from the multiplex PCR reads with MiXCR, one row per CDR3 protein. The repertoire includes 70,000 to 90,000 distinct CDR3 sequences, roughly 75% of them detected once, and about a quarter sits in the top ten. The material sequenced was distant non-tumor lung tissue. Source of these receptors: a woman aged 50 to 60 with non-small cell lung cancer.

Remarks on this clonotype: A much larger clone sits a single nucleotide away, making a read error possible. The chain combines TRBV13 with TRBJ1-1; D perhaps matches TRBD1 (5 bases). Germline V gives CDR1 PRHDT, CDR2 FYEKMQ (reference sequence). This CDR3 spans 16 amino acids. The CDR3 is CASSLSEGRRNSEAFF. In nucleotides, the CDR3 is TGTGCCAGCAGCTTGAGCGAGGGACGGCGGAACAGTGAAGCTTTCTTT.

As regards this clonotype: Possible read error: a much larger clone is one base away. This chain uses TRBV5-4 with TRBJ2-7; D tentatively reads TRBD1 or TRBD2 (5 bases each). This CDR3 contains 15 residues. Germline V gene data show CDR1 as SGHNT and CDR2 as YYREEE (reference sequence). CDR3 sequence reads: CASSRTRDGNYEHYF. The CDR3 region has the DNA TGTGCCAGCAGCAGAACTCGGGACGGAAACTACGAGCATTACTTC.

About this clonotype: One junction end does not reproduce the germline sequence, and a read error may be involved. The CDR3 protein is CSLEDPTDAQETQYF. The CDR3 region has the DNA TGCAGCCTTGAAGATCCTACAGACGCGCAAGAGACCCAGTACTTC. V gene TRBV29-1 combines with J gene TRBJ2-5; no clear D gene. Germline values: CDR1 SQVTM, CDR2 ANQGSEA. The CDR3 has 15 amino acids.

This clonotype was observed at least ten times. V usage is TRBV6-2 or TRBV6-3 and J usage is TRBJ2-7; D might be TRBD2 (5 bases). Trimming cost V 0 bases and J 7 bases, with 16 bases left between them. Germline CDR1 is MNHEY and CDR2 is SVGEGT. The CDR3 contains 15 residues. In DNA, the CDR3 is TGTGCCAGCAGTTACTCGTTAGACTCCGAGGGTGAGCAGTACTTC. Its protein is CASSYSLDSEGEQYF.

The chain joins TRBV29-1 to TRBJ2-3; either TRBD1 or TRBD2 may fit D (5 bases each). The length of the CDR3 is 15 residues. CDR1 and CDR2 (germline): SQVTM, ANQGSEA. The V end lost 5 bases, the J end lost 2 bases, and 17 bases lay between the germline ends. The CDR3 sequence is CSVTRGVDVTDTQYF. CDR3 bases: TGCAGCGTTACTAGGGGAGTTGATGTCACAGATACGCAGTATTTT.

To note about this clonotype: Because the CDR3 is missing its conserved closing phenylalanine or tryptophan, this is likely a read error. The V call is TRBV4-2, the J call TRBJ1-2; 7 positions agree with TRBD1. The germline V gene has CDR1 LGHNA and CDR2 YNFKEQ. J was trimmed by 1 base and V by 8 bases; bases with no gene match: 10. CDR3 length: 15 residues. CDR3 sequence reads: CASHRGRGGNYGYTL. CDR3 nucleotides: TGTGCCAGCCACAGGGGACGGGGCGGTAACTATGGCTACACCTTG.

The sample holds a few counts of this clonotype. This may arise from a read error, as a much more abundant clone is one base away. This sequence joins TRBV5-6 and TRBJ2-5, with a tentative D call TRBD1 (6 bases). The CDR3 contains 14 residues. The V gene's germline CDR1 is SGHDT and CDR2 YYEEEE. Here the CDR3 reads CASRLDGQQETQYF. CDR3 nucleotide sequence: TGTGCCAGCCGCTTGGATGGACAGCAAGAGACCCAGTACTTC.

As concerns this clonotype: One end of the junction does not line up with germline, which may come from a read error. The rearrangement joins TRBV24-1 to TRBJ2-1; TRBD1 aligns across 7 bases. The CDR3 is 14 amino acids. Per germline, CDR1 KGHDR and CDR2 SFDVKD. CDR3 nucleotides: TGTGCCTCCAGTAGGAACAGGGGACGCAATGAGCAGTTCTTC. This encodes CASSRNRGRNEQFF.

In the case of this clonotype: A much larger clonotype is one base distant, so this may be a read error. Without the conserved terminal phenylalanine or tryptophan, this CDR3 likely stems from a read error. This sequence joins TRBV10-3 and TRBJ2-7; 13 nucleotides agree with TRBD2. Germline trimming cut 3 bases from V and 2 bases from J; bases unmatched to any gene: 7. This CDR3 is 17 amino acids long. CDR1 is ENHRY, CDR2 SYGVKD, per germline. The CDR3 DNA reads as TGTGCCATCAGTGATCTCGGACTAGCGGGAGAAACCTACGAGCAGTACATC. It yields the protein CAISDLGLAGETYEQYI.

This rearrangement joins TRBV20-1 to TRBJ2-4, with D perhaps TRBD2 (6 bases). CDR3 length equals 14 residues. Germline V CDR1 and CDR2: DFQATT, SNEGSKA (reference sequence). The V gene lost 3 bases and the J gene lost 9 bases, with 18 bases spanning the gap. The CDR3 sequence: CSARPEPGAGIQYF. The CDR3 DNA is TGCAGTGCTAGGCCTGAACCGGGAGCGGGCATTCAGTACTTC.

The chain uses TRBV28 and TRBJ2-5, with 9 bases lining up with TRBD2. Germline lookup yields CDR1 MDHEN and CDR2 SYDVKM. This CDR3 is 15 amino acids long. The V and J ends lost 6 bases and 6 bases, in that order; junction bases with no gene match: 11. The chain's CDR3 is CASRNDPGLAKTQYF. Written as DNA, the CDR3 is TGTGCCAGCAGGAACGACCCGGGACTAGCAAAGACCCAGTACTTC.